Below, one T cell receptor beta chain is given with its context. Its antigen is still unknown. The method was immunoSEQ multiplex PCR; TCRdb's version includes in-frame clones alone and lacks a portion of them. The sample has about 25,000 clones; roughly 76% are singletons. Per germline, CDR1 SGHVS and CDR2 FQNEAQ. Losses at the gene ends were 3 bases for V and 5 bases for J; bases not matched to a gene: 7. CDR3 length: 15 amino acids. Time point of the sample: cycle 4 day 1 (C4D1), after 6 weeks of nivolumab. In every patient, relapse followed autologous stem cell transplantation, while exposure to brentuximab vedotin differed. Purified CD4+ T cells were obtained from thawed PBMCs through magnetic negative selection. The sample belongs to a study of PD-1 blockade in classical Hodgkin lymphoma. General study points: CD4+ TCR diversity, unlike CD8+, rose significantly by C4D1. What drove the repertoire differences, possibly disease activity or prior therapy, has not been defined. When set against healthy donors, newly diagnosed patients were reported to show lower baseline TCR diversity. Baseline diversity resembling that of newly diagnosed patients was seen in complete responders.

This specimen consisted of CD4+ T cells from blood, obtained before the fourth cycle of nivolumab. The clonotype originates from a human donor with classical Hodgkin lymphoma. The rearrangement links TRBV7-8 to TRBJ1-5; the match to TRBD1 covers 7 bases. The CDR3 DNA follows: TGTGCCAGCAGCTTGCTGCCGGGACAGTATCAGCCCCAGCATTTT. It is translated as CASSLLPGQYQPQHF.